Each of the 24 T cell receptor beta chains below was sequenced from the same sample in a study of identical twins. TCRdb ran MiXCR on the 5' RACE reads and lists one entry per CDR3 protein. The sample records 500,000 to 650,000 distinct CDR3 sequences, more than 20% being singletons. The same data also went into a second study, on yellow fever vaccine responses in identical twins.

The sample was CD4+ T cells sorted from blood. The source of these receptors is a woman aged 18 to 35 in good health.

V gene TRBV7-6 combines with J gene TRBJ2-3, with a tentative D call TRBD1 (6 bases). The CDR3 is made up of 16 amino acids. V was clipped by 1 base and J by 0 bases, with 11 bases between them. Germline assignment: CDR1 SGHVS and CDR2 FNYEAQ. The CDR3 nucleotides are TGTGCCAGCAGCTTAGGGACAGCCTCTAGCACAGATACGCAGTATTTT. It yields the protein CASSLGTASSTDTQYF.

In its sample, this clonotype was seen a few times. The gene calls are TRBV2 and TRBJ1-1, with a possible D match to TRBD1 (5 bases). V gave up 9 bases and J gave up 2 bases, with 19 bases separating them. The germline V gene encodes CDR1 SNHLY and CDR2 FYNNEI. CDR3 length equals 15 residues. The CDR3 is CASGYGLGLNTEAFF. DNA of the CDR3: TGTGCCAGTGGTTATGGACTGGGGCTTAACACTGAAGCTTTCTTT.

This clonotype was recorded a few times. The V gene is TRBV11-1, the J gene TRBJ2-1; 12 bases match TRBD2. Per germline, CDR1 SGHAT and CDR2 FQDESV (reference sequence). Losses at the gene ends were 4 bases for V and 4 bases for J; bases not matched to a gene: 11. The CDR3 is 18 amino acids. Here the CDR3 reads CASSSRNGLAGGYNEQFF. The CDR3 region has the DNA TGTGCCAGCAGCTCGCGGAATGGGCTAGCGGGAGGGTACAATGAGCAGTTCTTC. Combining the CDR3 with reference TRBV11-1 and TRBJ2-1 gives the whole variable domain EAEVAQSPRYKITEKSQAVAFWCDPISGHATLYWYRQILGQGPELLVQFQDESVVDDSQLPKDRFSAERLKGVDSTLKIQPAELGDSAMYLCASSSRNGLAGGYNEQFFGPGTRLTVL.

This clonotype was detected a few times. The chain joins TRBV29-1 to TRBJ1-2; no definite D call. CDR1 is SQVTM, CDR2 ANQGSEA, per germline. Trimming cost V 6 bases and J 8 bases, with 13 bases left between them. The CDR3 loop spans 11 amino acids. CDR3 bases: TGCAGCGTGCGTGCTGTAGAAGGCTACACCTTC. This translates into CSVRAVEGYTF. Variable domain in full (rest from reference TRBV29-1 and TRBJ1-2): SAVISQKPSRDICQRGTSLTIQCQVDSQVTMMFWYRQQPGQSLTLIATANQGSEATYESGFVIDKFPISRPNLTFSTLTVSNMSPEDSSIYLCSVRAVEGYTFGSGTRLTVV.

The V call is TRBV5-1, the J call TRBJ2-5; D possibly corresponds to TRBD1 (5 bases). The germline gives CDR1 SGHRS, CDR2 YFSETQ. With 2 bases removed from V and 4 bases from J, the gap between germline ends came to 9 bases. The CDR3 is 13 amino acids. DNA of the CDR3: TGCGCCAGCAGCTTTGGGGCTTTAGAGACCCAGTACTTC. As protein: CASSFGALETQYF.

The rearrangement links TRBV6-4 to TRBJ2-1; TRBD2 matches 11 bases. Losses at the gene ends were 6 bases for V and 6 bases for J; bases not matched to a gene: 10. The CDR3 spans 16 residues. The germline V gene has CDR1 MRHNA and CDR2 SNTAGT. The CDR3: CASSPVLAGGLNEQFF. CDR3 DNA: TGTGCCAGCAGCCCCGTGCTAGCGGGAGGCCTCAATGAGCAGTTCTTC.

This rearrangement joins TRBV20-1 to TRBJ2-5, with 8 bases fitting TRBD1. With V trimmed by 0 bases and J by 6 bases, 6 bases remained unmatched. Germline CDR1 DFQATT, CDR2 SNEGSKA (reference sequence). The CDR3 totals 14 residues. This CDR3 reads CSARDSQGGQTQYF. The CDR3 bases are TGCAGTGCTAGAGATTCACAGGGGGGCCAGACCCAGTACTTC.

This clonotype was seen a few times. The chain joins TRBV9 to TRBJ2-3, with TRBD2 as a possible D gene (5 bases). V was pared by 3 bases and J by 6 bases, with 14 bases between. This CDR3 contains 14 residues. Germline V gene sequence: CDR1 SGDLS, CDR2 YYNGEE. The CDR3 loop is CASSAEGSVDTQYF. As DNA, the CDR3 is TGTGCCAGCAGCGCGGAAGGGAGCGTCGATACGCAGTATTTT.

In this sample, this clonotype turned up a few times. This CDR3 is CASRPGVSYNEQFF. The CDR3 nucleotides are TGTGCCAGCAGGCCGGGAGTTTCCTACAATGAGCAGTTCTTC. The chain joins TRBV12-3 or TRBV12-4 to TRBJ2-1; perhaps TRBD2 as D (6 bases). This CDR3 is built from 14 residues. V lost 6 bases and J lost 1, with 10 bases in between.

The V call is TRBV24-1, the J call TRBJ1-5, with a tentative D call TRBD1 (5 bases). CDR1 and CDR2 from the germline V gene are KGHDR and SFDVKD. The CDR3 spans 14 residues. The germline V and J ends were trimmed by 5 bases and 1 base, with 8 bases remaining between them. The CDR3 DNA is TGTGCCACCAGTGGCGGGGGAAGCAATCAGCCCCAGCATTTT. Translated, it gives CATSGGGSNQPQHF.

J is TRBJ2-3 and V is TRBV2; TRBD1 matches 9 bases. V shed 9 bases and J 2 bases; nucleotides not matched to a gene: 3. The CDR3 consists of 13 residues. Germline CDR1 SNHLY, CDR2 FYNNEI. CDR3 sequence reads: CASRTGATDTQYF. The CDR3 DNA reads TGTGCCAGTAGGACAGGGGCCACAGATACGCAGTATTTT. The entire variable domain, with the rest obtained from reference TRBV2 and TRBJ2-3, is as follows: EPEVTQTPSHQVTQMGQEVILRCVPISNHLYFYWYRQILGQKVEFLVSFYNNEISEKSEIFDDQFSVERPDGSNFTLKIRSTKLEDSAMYFCASRTGATDTQYFGPGTRLTVL.

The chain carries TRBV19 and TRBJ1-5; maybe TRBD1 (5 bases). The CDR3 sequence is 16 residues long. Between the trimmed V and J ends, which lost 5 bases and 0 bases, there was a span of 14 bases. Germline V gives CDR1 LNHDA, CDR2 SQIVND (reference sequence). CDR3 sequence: CASSAGIGRSNQPQHF. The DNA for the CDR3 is TGTGCCAGTAGTGCAGGGATAGGACGTAGCAATCAGCCCCAGCATTTT. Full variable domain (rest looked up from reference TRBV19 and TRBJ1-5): DGGITQSPKYLFRKEGQNVTLSCEQNLNHDAMYWYRQDPGQGLRLIYYSQIVNDFQKGDIAEGYSVSREKKESFPLTVTSAQKNPTAFYLCASSAGIGRSNQPQHFGDGTRLSIL.

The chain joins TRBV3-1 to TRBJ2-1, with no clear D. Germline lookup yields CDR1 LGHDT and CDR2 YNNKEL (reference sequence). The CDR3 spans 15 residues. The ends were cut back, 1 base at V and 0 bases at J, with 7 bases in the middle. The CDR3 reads CASSQGSLSYNEQFF. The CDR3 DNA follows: TGTGCCAGCAGCCAAGGGTCTCTCTCCTACAATGAGCAGTTCTTC.

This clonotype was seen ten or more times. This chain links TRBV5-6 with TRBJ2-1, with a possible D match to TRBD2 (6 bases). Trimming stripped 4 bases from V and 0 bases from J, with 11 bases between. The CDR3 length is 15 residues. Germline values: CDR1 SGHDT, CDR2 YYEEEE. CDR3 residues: CASSRRVISYNEQFF. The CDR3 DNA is TGTGCCAGCAGCCGGAGGGTAATCTCCTACAATGAGCAGTTCTTC.

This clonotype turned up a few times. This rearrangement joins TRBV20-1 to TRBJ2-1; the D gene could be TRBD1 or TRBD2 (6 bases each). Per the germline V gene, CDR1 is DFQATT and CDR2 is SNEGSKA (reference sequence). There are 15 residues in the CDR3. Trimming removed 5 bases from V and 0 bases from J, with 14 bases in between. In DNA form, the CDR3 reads TGCAGTGCTTACAGGGCGGGAAGCTCCTACAATGAGCAGTTCTTC. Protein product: CSAYRAGSSYNEQFF.

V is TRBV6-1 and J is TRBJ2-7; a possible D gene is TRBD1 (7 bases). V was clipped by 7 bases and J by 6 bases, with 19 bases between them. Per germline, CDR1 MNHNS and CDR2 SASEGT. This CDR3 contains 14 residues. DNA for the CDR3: TGTGCCAGCATGGCGGCAGGGGGGACTGCCGAGCAGTACTTC. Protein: CASMAAGGTAEQYF.

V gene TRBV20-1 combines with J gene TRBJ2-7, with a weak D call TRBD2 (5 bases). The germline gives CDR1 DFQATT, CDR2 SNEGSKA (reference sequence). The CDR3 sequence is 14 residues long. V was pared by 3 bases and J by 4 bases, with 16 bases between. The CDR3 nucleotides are TGCAGTGCTAGTGATGGGAGCTCTCCTTACGAGCAGTACTTC. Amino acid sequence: CSASDGSSPYEQYF.

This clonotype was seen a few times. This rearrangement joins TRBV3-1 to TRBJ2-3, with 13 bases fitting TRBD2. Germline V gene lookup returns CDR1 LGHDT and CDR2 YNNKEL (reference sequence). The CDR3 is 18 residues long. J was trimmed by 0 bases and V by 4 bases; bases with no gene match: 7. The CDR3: CASSPSTSGGSSTDTQYF. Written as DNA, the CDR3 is TGTGCCAGCAGCCCATCGACTAGCGGGGGGTCGAGCACAGATACGCAGTATTTT.

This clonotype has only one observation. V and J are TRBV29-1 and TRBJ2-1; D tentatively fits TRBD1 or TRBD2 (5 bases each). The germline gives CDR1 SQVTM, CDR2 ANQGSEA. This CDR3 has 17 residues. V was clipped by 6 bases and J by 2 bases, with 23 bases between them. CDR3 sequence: CSVGRYSVGLPYNEQFF. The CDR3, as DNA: TGCAGCGTGGGACGCTATAGTGTCGGGCTCCCCTACAATGAGCAGTTCTTC.

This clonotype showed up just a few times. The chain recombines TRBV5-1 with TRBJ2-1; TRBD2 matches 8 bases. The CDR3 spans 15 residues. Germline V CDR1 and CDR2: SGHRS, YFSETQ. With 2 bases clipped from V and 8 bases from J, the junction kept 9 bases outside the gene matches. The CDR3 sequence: CASSLPSGPGDEQFF. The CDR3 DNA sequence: TGCGCCAGCAGCTTACCTAGCGGGCCCGGAGATGAGCAGTTCTTC.

CDR3 bases: TGTGCCACCAGTGATCCTTCAGCGGGAGGGACGAACACCGGGGAGCTGTTTTTT. Translated, it gives CATSDPSAGGTNTGELFF. This sequence joins TRBV24-1 and TRBJ2-2; 10 positions match TRBD2. From germline, CDR1 is KGHDR and CDR2 SFDVKD. The CDR3 consists of 18 residues. V shed 3 bases, J shed 0 bases, and the junction held 6 bases outside the gene matches.

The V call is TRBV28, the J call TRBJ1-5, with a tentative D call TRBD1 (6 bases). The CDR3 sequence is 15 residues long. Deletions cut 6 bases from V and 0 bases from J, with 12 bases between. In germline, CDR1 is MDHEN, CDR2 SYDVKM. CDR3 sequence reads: CASSPLDSSNQPQHF. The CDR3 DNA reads TGTGCCAGCAGCCCTCTGGACAGTAGCAATCAGCCCCAGCATTTT.

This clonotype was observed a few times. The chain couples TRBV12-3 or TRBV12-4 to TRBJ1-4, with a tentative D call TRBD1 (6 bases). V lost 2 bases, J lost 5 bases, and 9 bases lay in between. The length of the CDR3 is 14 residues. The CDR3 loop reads CASSLPGANEKLFF. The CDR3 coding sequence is TGTGCCAGCAGTTTACCGGGGGCGAATGAAAAACTGTTTTTT.

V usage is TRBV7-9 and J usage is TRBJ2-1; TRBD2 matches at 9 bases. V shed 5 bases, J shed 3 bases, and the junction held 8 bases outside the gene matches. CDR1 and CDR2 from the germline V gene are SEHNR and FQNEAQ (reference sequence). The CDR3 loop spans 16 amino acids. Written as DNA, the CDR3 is TGTGCCAGCAGCCAAGACAGCGGGGGGTACTACAATGAGCAGTTCTTC. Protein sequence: CASSQDSGGYYNEQFF. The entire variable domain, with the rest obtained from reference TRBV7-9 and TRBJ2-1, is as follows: DTGVSQNPRHKITKRGQNVTFRCDPISEHNRLYWYRQTLGQGPEFLTYFQNEAQLEKSRLLSDRFSAERPKGSFSTLEIQRTEQGDSAMYLCASSQDSGGYYNEQFFGPGTRLTVL.